One and the same sample provided the 30 T cell receptor beta chains below, sequenced in a study of cytomegalovirus exposure and HLA in healthy donors. Libraries were prepared by immunoSEQ multiplex PCR; TCRdb keeps only in-frame clonotypes and omits some of them. This sample has 65,000 to 75,000 clones; 80% to 95% occur once, and the top ten carry about 5.4%. The sequenced sample consisted of PBMCs. These receptors all come from a man between 18 and 29 years old in good health and CMV-seropositive.

The chain has TRBV6-6 and TRBJ2-6; TRBD1 aligns across 7 bases. The CDR3 sequence is 14 residues long. The germline V gene encodes CDR1 MNHNY and CDR2 SVGAGI (reference sequence). The V segment lost 6 bases and the J segment 2 bases; nucleotides outside the gene matches: 1. The chain's CDR3 is CASRTGTGANVLTF. The CDR3 DNA reads TGTGCCAGCAGGACAGGGACTGGGGCCAACGTCCTGACTTTC.

The rearrangement uses TRBV7-9 and TRBJ2-7, with a weak D call TRBD1 (6 bases). The germline gives CDR1 SEHNR, CDR2 FQNEAQ (reference sequence). V gave up 5 bases and J gave up 4 bases, with 12 bases separating them. This CDR3 spans 13 amino acids. CDR3 DNA sequence: TGTGCCAGCAGCGAGGACAGTAGGTACGAGCAGTACTTC. This sequence encodes CASSEDSRYEQYF.

In this sample, this clone turned up once. The chain has TRBV5-4 and TRBJ1-2; 7 bases agree with TRBD1. CDR3 length: 13 amino acids. CDR1 is SGHNT, CDR2 YYREEE, per germline (reference sequence). With V trimmed by 5 bases and J by 8 bases, 9 bases remained unmatched. The CDR3 loop is CASRPTGVKGYTF. The CDR3 DNA sequence: TGTGCCAGCAGACCAACAGGGGTCAAAGGCTACACCTTC.

The V call is TRBV15, the J call TRBJ2-7, with 11 bases aligning to TRBD2. V gave up 1 base and J gave up 6 bases; unmatched junction bases: 11. The CDR3 totals 17 residues. Looked up from germline, CDR1 is LNHNV and CDR2 is YYDKDF (reference sequence). CDR3 residues: CATSRASTSGSSGEQYF. The DNA of the CDR3 is TGTGCCACCAGCAGAGCTAGTACTAGCGGGAGTTCAGGCGAGCAGTACTTC. Variable domain in full (rest from reference TRBV15 and TRBJ2-7): DAMVIQNPRYQVTQFGKPVTLSCSQTLNHNVMYWYQQKSSQAPKLLFHYYDKDFNNEADTPDNFQSRRPNTSFCFLDIRSPGLGDTAMYLCATSRASTSGSSGEQYFGPGTRLTVT.

This clone has a handful of counts. The V and J genes are TRBV6-5 and TRBJ2-7, with D perhaps TRBD1 (6 bases). V was cut by 0 bases and J by 4 bases, with 10 bases left in between. Germline CDR1 MNHEY, CDR2 SVGAGI. The CDR3 is 14 residues long. CDR3 DNA sequence: TGTGCCAGCAGTTACTCGGCCAGGGGTTACGAGCAGTACTTC. Translating gives CASSYSARGYEQYF.

This rearrangement joins TRBV6-1 to TRBJ2-7; D remains ambiguous. The V gene's germline CDR1 is MNHNS and CDR2 SASEGT. The germline V and J ends were trimmed by 4 bases and 1 base, with 11 bases remaining between them. CDR3 length: 14 residues. Here the CDR3 DNA reads TGTGCCAGCAGTGCAGGCAGTCCATCCTACGAGCAGTACTTC. Translation gives CASSAGSPSYEQYF.

As DNA, the CDR3 is TGTGCCAGCAGTTACCAGGACAGCTCTGGAAACACCATATATTTT. It yields the protein CASSYQDSSGNTIYF. V gene TRBV6-6 combines with J gene TRBJ1-3; a weak D match, TRBD1 (6 bases). CDR3 size: 15 residues. Trimming cost V 2 bases and J 0 bases, with 8 bases left between them. Germline assignment: CDR1 MNHNY and CDR2 SVGAGI (reference sequence).

V is TRBV28 and J is TRBJ2-5; a possible D gene is TRBD1 (6 bases). Germline loops: CDR1 MDHEN, CDR2 SYDVKM. Trimming stripped 5 bases from V and 1 base from J, with 23 bases between. This CDR3 is built from 18 residues. DNA of the CDR3: TGTGCCAGCAGTCTGGACCCCCGGGACACCGCGGTCCAAGAGACCCAGTACTTC. It yields the protein CASSLDPRDTAVQETQYF.

J is TRBJ1-5 and V is TRBV29-1, with D possibly matching TRBD1 (5 bases). From germline, CDR1 is SQVTM and CDR2 ANQGSEA. The CDR3 totals 13 residues. Trimming shortened V by 3 bases and J by 11 bases, and 17 bases separated the two germline ends. The CDR3 reads CSVEISGRGTQHF. Written as DNA, the CDR3 is TGCAGCGTTGAGATATCGGGTCGGGGGACCCAGCATTTT.

This clone has a single count. The CDR3: CASSDSRLERETQYF. In DNA, the CDR3 is TGTGCCAGCAGTGATAGCCGGTTAGAGAGGGAGACCCAGTACTTC. The chain employs TRBV25-1 and TRBJ2-5; D unresolved. The germline V gene encodes CDR1 MGHDK and CDR2 SYGVNS. CDR3 length: 15 amino acids. The germline V and J ends were trimmed by 3 bases and 5 bases, with 16 bases remaining between them.

The CDR3 here is CASKFRASGSYEQYF. In nucleotides, the CDR3 is TGTGCCAGTAAATTCCGGGCTAGCGGGAGCTACGAGCAGTACTTC. The J gene is TRBJ2-7, the V gene TRBV19; 10 bases line up with TRBD2. Germline lookup yields CDR1 LNHDA and CDR2 SQIVND (reference sequence). The V gene end was trimmed by 7 bases and the J gene end by 3 bases; junction bases not matched to a gene: 9. The CDR3 consists of 15 residues.

The V and J genes are TRBV19 and TRBJ2-7, with D tentatively TRBD1 (5 bases). The CDR3 loop spans 13 amino acids. Germline V gives CDR1 LNHDA, CDR2 SQIVND (reference sequence). The V gene lost 5 bases and the J gene lost 4 bases, with 12 bases spanning the gap. For the CDR3, the DNA is TGTGCCAGTAGTTGGGGCGTTGATTACGAGCAGTACTTC. It specifies CASSWGVDYEQYF.

The rearrangement uses TRBV5-1 and TRBJ2-1, with a weak D call TRBD2 (6 bases). The V and J ends lost 1 base and 1 base respectively, with 9 bases between them. The V gene's germline CDR1 is SGHRS and CDR2 YFSETQ. The CDR3 is made up of 15 amino acids. The CDR3 bases are TGCGCCAGCAGCTTGAGTAGCGGTTCCTACAATGAGCAGTTCTTC. Translating gives CASSLSSGSYNEQFF.

The chain carries TRBV27 and TRBJ2-1, with 7 positions matching TRBD2. Losses at the gene ends were 3 bases for V and 9 bases for J; bases not matched to a gene: 14. Germline V lookup: CDR1 MNHEY, CDR2 SMNVEV (reference sequence). This CDR3 contains 16 residues. In DNA, the CDR3 is TGTGCCAGCAGTTTTTGGAGCTTGGCGGGGGTTGGTGAGCAGTTCTTC. Translated, it gives CASSFWSLAGVGEQFF.

The chain carries TRBV29-1 and TRBJ2-2; TRBD2 is a possible D gene (5 bases). CDR3 size: 14 residues. Germline values: CDR1 SQVTM, CDR2 ANQGSEA. V shed 3 bases and J shed 5 bases, with 13 bases lying between them. The CDR3 DNA follows: TGCAGCGTTGACTCCGGGGTCGCGACCGGGGAGCTGTTTTTT. It is translated as CSVDSGVATGELFF.

The V and J genes are TRBV5-3 and TRBJ2-1, with TRBD1 matching 8 bases. TRBV5-3 is an ORF for which the function is uncertain. The CDR3 sequence is 14 residues long. Germline trimming cut 4 bases from V and 4 bases from J; bases unmatched to any gene: 4. The CDR3 coding sequence is TGTGCCAGAAGCGGCTGGGACAGGTACAATGAGCAGTTCTTC. Encoded protein: CARSGWDRYNEQFF.

This chain links TRBV30 with TRBJ1-5; no firm D call. The CDR3 loop spans 13 amino acids. Germline V gives CDR1 GTSNPN, CDR2 SVGIG (reference sequence). V lost 0 bases and J lost 5, with 8 bases in between. CDR3 in DNA: TGTGCCTGGAGTGTACGGGGAGATCAGCCCCAGCATTTT. This sequence encodes CAWSVRGDQPQHF.

This clone was recorded once. The genes are TRBV5-1 and TRBJ1-5, with 7 bases that match TRBD1. With 4 bases clipped from V and 2 bases from J, the junction kept 3 bases outside the gene matches. Germline-derived CDR1 and CDR2 are SGHRS and YFSETQ. The CDR3 length is 14 residues. The CDR3 DNA sequence: TGCGCCAGCAGCGCCGGGACAGGCAATCAGCCCCAGCATTTT. This codes for CASSAGTGNQPQHF.

V and J are TRBV7-9 and TRBJ1-2; D is ambiguous. Germline V lookup: CDR1 SEHNR, CDR2 FQNEAQ (reference sequence). The CDR3 covers 15 residues. V lost 7 bases and J 0 bases, leaving 15 bases between the germline ends. The DNA of the CDR3 is TGTGCCAGCACCACGGGCGGGGTCCCTAACTATGGCTACACCTTC. It is translated as CASTTGGVPNYGYTF.

Notes on this clone: Compared with germline, one end of the junction differs, possibly owing to a read error. The chain combines TRBV5-6 with TRBJ2-5; 9 bases map to TRBD2. This CDR3 is 18 amino acids long. Germline assignment: CDR1 SGHDT and CDR2 YYEEEE. This CDR3 is CASSNLGLAGPIRETRYF. The CDR3, as DNA: TGTGCCAGCAGCAACTTGGGGCTAGCGGGACCGATTCGGGAGACCCGGTACTTC.

The chain uses TRBV5-5 and TRBJ1-5; tentatively, D is TRBD1 (6 bases). With 2 bases removed from V and 2 bases from J, the gap between germline ends came to 17 bases. CDR1 and CDR2 (germline): SGHKS, YYEKEE (reference sequence). The CDR3 runs 17 residues. CDR3 in amino acids: CASSLSVGGGGNQPQHF. The CDR3 bases are TGTGCCAGCAGCTTATCCGTTGGGGGGGGCGGCAATCAGCCCCAGCATTTT.

The chain carries TRBV4-2 and TRBJ2-7; TRBD1 agrees at 7 bases. Germline CDR1 LGHNA, CDR2 YNFKEQ. The V gene end was trimmed by 4 bases and the J gene end by 6 bases; junction bases not matched to a gene: 3. CDR3 length: 12 amino acids. The CDR3 is CASSPTGREQYF. The CDR3 DNA is TGTGCCAGCAGCCCGACAGGGCGCGAGCAGTACTTC.

The chain couples TRBV28 to TRBJ2-2, with TRBD1 identical over 9 bases. Looked up from germline, CDR1 is MDHEN and CDR2 is SYDVKM. CDR3 length: 15 residues. V was clipped by 6 bases and J by 5 bases; unmatched bases: 7. The CDR3 loop is CASRQQGASTGELFF. CDR3 DNA: TGTGCCAGCAGACAACAGGGGGCATCGACCGGGGAGCTGTTTTTT.

The V gene is TRBV9, the J gene TRBJ2-3; TRBD2 matches 9 bases. After removal of 1 base from V and 6 bases from J, the junction contained 9 bases not matched to a gene. In germline, CDR1 is SGDLS, CDR2 YYNGEE. The CDR3 has 16 amino acids. The CDR3 region is CASSVNPAGGSDTQYF. Written as DNA, the CDR3 is TGTGCCAGCAGCGTAAATCCAGCGGGAGGATCCGATACGCAGTATTTT.

The chain couples TRBV5-5 to TRBJ2-7; D might be TRBD1 (5 bases). This CDR3 comprises 14 residues. Germline loops: CDR1 SGHKS, CDR2 YYEKEE (reference sequence). The ends were cut back, 4 bases at V and 2 bases at J, with 13 bases in the middle. The CDR3 sequence is CASSHRQPTYEQYF. In DNA form, the CDR3 reads TGTGCCAGCAGCCACAGACAGCCAACCTACGAGCAGTACTTC.

This clone was picked up one time. V and J are TRBV7-6 and TRBJ2-3, with D uncertain. The CDR3 spans 15 residues. Germline CDR1 is SGHVS and CDR2 is FNYEAQ. V was cut by 1 base and J by 1 base, with 9 bases left in between. The DNA for the CDR3 is TGTGCCAGCAGCTTAGGACTTCCAGGCACAGATACGCAGTATTTT. Amino acid sequence: CASSLGLPGTDTQYF. The full variable domain, rest sourced from reference TRBV7-6 and TRBJ2-3, is GAGVSQSPRYKVTKRGQDVALRCDPISGHVSLYWYRQALGQGPEFLTYFNYEAQQDKSGLPNDRFSAERPEGSISTLTIQRTEQRDSAMYRCASSLGLPGTDTQYFGPGTRLTVL.

The rearrangement links TRBV4-2 to TRBJ2-3, with 9 bases that match TRBD2. The CDR3 is 16 residues long. Germline-derived CDR1 and CDR2 are LGHNA and YNFKEQ. With V trimmed by 0 bases and J by 4 bases, 5 bases remained unmatched. CDR3 sequence reads: CASSQELLAGSDTQYF. In nucleotides, the CDR3 is TGTGCCAGCAGCCAAGAACTCCTAGCGGGGTCAGATACGCAGTATTTT.

The CDR3 region has the DNA TGTGCCAGCAGCCCCCCCGGGAACTCCTACGAGCAGTACTTC. It is translated as CASSPPGNSYEQYF. The chain joins TRBV28 to TRBJ2-7, with a tentative D call TRBD2 (5 bases). The CDR3 consists of 14 residues. The V gene lost 6 bases and the J gene lost 0 bases, with 12 bases spanning the gap. The germline V gene has CDR1 MDHEN and CDR2 SYDVKM.

V is TRBV30 and J is TRBJ2-1; 8 bases are shared with TRBD2. The CDR3 totals 15 residues. Per germline, CDR1 GTSNPN and CDR2 SVGIG (reference sequence). With V trimmed by 0 bases and J by 7 bases, 8 bases remained unmatched. The CDR3 sequence is CAWSVRAGVVNEQFF. The CDR3 nucleotides read TGTGCCTGGAGTGTACGAGCGGGAGTGGTAAATGAGCAGTTCTTC.

The J gene is TRBJ2-7, the V gene TRBV5-1; TRBD2 matches at 8 bases. The germline CDR1 and CDR2 sequences are SGHRS and YFSETQ. V was clipped by 0 bases and J by 6 bases; unmatched bases: 8. CDR3 length: 15 residues. The CDR3 nucleotides are TGCGCCAGCAGCTTGGTTTTTGGGACTAGGGGCGAGCAGTACTTC. It translates to CASSLVFGTRGEQYF.